The text below deals with one T cell receptor (beta chain). The data derive from a study of shared clonotypes between healthy human individuals. The wider study: Those who served as donors were a couple of women and three men between the ages of 18 and 49.

Researchers drew on roughly 84 million PBMCs for genomic DNA from unsorted samples. CDR3 size: 14 residues. With V trimmed by 3 bases and J by 3 bases, 5 bases remained unmatched. Germline CDR1 GTSNPN, CDR2 SVGIG (reference sequence). Several immunoSEQ plates held equal portions of the genomic DNA taken from each subset. Profiling relied on immunoSEQ multiplex PCR, and the TCRdb table lists in-frame clones only, not all of them. The sample includes a few hundred thousand clones, around 77% seen only once; the top ten take about 11%. The sample comprised PBMCs. V usage is TRBV30 and J usage is TRBJ1-5; 7 positions match TRBD1. The sequence was obtained from a middle-aged woman in good health. Some clones in this sample may be carry-over from other donors' samples. The CDR3, as DNA: TGTGCCTGGAGCCGCGGACAGGACAATCAGCCCCAGCATTTT. Its translation is CAWSRGQDNQPQHF.